The next 21 T cell receptor beta chains were all read from a single sample in a study of long-term antiretroviral therapy in people with HIV. Sequencing relied on immunoSEQ assay v3.0, run at survey level. Sequencing was performed with immunoSEQ multiplex PCR; in TCRdb, only in-frame clones are kept and a portion is missing. The sample includes 30,000 to 40,000 clones, about 93% of them seen just once. Sequenced here: unsorted PBMCs, sampled more than 5 years after starting antiretroviral therapy. These receptors were obtained from a woman aged 45-60 years with HIV.

The chain links TRBV5-5 to TRBJ2-7; the D gene is possibly TRBD2 (5 bases). CDR1 is SGHKS and CDR2 is YYEKEE in the germline V gene (reference sequence). The V and J ends lost 3 bases and 4 bases respectively, with 11 bases between them. The CDR3 has 13 amino acids. The CDR3 region has the DNA TGTGCCAGCAGCTCTGCTTCGGGATACGAGCAGTACTTC. Translation: CASSSASGYEQYF.

The rearrangement uses TRBV29-1 and TRBJ1-1; D remains unclear. The CDR3 length is 13 residues. Trimming took 4 bases from V and 0 from J, leaving 9 bases between them. Germline-derived CDR1 and CDR2 are SQVTM and ANQGSEA. This chain's CDR3 is CSVGATVNTEAFF. For the CDR3, the DNA is TGCAGCGTTGGGGCCACGGTGAACACTGAAGCTTTCTTT.

The CDR3 sequence: CASSVAGTGYGYTF. In nucleotides, the CDR3 is TGTGCCAGCAGCGTAGCAGGGACAGGCTATGGCTACACCTTC. The V gene is TRBV9, the J gene TRBJ1-2; 8 bases agree with TRBD1. V dropped 0 bases and J dropped 4; count of bases not matched to a gene: 2. CDR1 and CDR2 from the germline V gene are SGDLS and YYNGEE. CDR3 length: 14 residues.

V gene TRBV7-9 combines with J gene TRBJ2-1; 7 bases fit TRBD1. The V segment lost 2 bases and the J segment 7 bases; nucleotides outside the gene matches: 8. The CDR3 runs to 15 residues. CDR1 and CDR2 from the germline V gene are SEHNR and FQNEAQ (reference sequence). CDR3 loop: CASSLHIQGRNEQFF. The CDR3 region has the DNA TGTGCCAGCAGCTTACACATACAGGGGCGGAATGAGCAGTTCTTC. Using reference TRBV7-9 and TRBJ2-1 for the parts outside the CDR3, the full variable domain is DTGVSQNPRHKITKRGQNVTFRCDPISEHNRLYWYRQTLGQGPEFLTYFQNEAQLEKSRLLSDRFSAERPKGSFSTLEIQRTEQGDSAMYLCASSLHIQGRNEQFFGPGTRLTVL.

J is TRBJ2-7 and V is TRBV5-1; 12 nucleotides match TRBD2. The J segment lost 0 bases and the V segment lost 4 bases, leaving 8 bases of the junction unmatched. This CDR3 comprises 17 residues. Germline assignment: CDR1 SGHRS and CDR2 YFSETQ. The CDR3, as DNA: TGCGCCAGCAGCAGCCTAGCGGGGGGGCCCCTCTCCTACGAGCAGTACTTC. It codes for CASSSLAGGPLSYEQYF.

This chain links TRBV30 with TRBJ1-2; tentative D call: TRBD1 (5 bases). This CDR3 is built from 12 residues. V lost 3 bases to trimming and J lost 7 bases, with 12 bases between them. CDR1 is GTSNPN and CDR2 is SVGIG in the germline V gene (reference sequence). The CDR3 region is CAWSPGGSGYTF. The DNA of the CDR3 is TGTGCCTGGAGCCCCGGGGGATCTGGCTACACCTTC. The whole variable domain, remainder taken from reference TRBV30 and TRBJ1-2, is SQTIHQWPATLVQPVGSPLSLECTVEGTSNPNLYWYRQAAGRGLQLLFYSVGIGQISSEVPQNLSASRPQDRQFILSSKKLLLSDSGFYLCAWSPGGSGYTFGSGTRLTVV.

The gene calls are TRBV6-1 and TRBJ1-4; TRBD1 aligns across 7 bases. Trimming cost V 1 base and J 7 bases; bases outside gene matches: 6. Germline V CDR1 and CDR2: MNHNS, SASEGT. This CDR3 region has 15 residues. The CDR3 loop reads CASSEVEGAGEKLFF. CDR3 nucleotides: TGTGCCAGCAGTGAAGTGGAGGGGGCCGGTGAAAAACTGTTTTTT.

This chain links TRBV6-1 with TRBJ1-5; unclear D gene. V shed 7 bases and J shed 6 bases, with 13 bases lying between them. This CDR3 comprises 13 residues. The germline V gene has CDR1 MNHNS and CDR2 SASEGT. The CDR3 here is CASTGSFGQPQHF. The CDR3 DNA is TGTGCCAGCACGGGCAGTTTTGGTCAGCCCCAGCATTTT.

The genes are TRBV6-6 and TRBJ2-3; unclear D gene. The CDR3 covers 11 residues. Germline CDR1 and CDR2: MNHNY and SVGAGI (reference sequence). Trimming took off 6 bases at V and 2 bases at J, with 3 bases between the two ends. The chain's CDR3 is CASRFTDTQYF. The CDR3 nucleotides read TGTGCCAGCAGATTCACAGATACGCAGTATTTT.

This chain's CDR3 is CASSPLGGLNQPQHF. The CDR3 coding sequence is TGTGCCAGCAGCCCCCTTGGGGGCCTCAATCAGCCCCAGCATTTT. The V and J genes are TRBV5-5 and TRBJ1-5; D might be TRBD1 (6 bases). The germline CDR1 and CDR2 sequences are SGHKS and YYEKEE (reference sequence). The CDR3 is 15 residues long. V lost 4 bases and J 3 bases, leaving 14 bases between the germline ends.

The chain employs TRBV7-8 and TRBJ1-2; D perhaps matches TRBD1 (5 bases). CDR1 SGHVS and CDR2 FQNEAQ come from the germline V gene. This CDR3 comprises 13 residues. Trimming removed 1 base from V and 3 bases from J, with 6 bases in between. As DNA, the CDR3 is TGTGCCAGCAGCTTAGAACAGGACTATGGCTACACCTTC. Amino acid sequence: CASSLEQDYGYTF.

This chain uses TRBV4-1 with TRBJ1-6, with 7 nucleotides matching TRBD1. The V and J ends lost 5 bases and 0 bases, in that order; junction bases with no gene match: 13. This CDR3 spans 19 amino acids. Germline lookup yields CDR1 MGHRA and CDR2 YSYEKL. The DNA of the CDR3 is TGCGCCAGCAGCATCTCCGGGACAGCGTCGAGCTCCTATAATTCACCCCTCCACTTT. This encodes CASSISGTASSSYNSPLHF.

The CDR3, as DNA: TGTGCCTCCGGGGCCGGGGTTGAGGAAAAACTGTTTTTT. Translating gives CASGAGVEEKLFF. The chain employs TRBV10-3 and TRBJ1-4, with D possibly matching TRBD1 (5 bases). Trimming pared 11 bases from V and 8 bases from J, leaving 18 bases between. This CDR3 region has 13 residues. Germline V gene sequence: CDR1 ENHRY, CDR2 SYGVKD.

This rearrangement joins TRBV11-2 to TRBJ1-6; D is uncertain. CDR1 is SGHAT and CDR2 is FQNNGV in the germline V gene. V lost 3 bases and J 7 bases, leaving 10 bases between the germline ends. CDR3 length: 14 amino acids. CDR3 amino acids: CASSFTLGNSPLHF. DNA of the CDR3: TGTGCCAGCAGCTTTACGTTGGGAAATTCACCCCTCCACTTT.

This chain connects TRBV12-5 to TRBJ2-5, with 7 bases matching TRBD1. The J segment lost 3 bases and the V segment lost 0 bases, leaving 7 bases of the junction unmatched. The germline CDR1 and CDR2 sequences are LGHNT and FRNRAP. This CDR3 is 16 amino acids long. The CDR3 reads CASGLVWQGVKETQYF. In DNA form, the CDR3 reads TGTGCTAGTGGTTTGGTTTGGCAGGGGGTTAAAGAGACCCAGTACTTC.

This rearrangement joins TRBV2 to TRBJ2-1; D gene ambiguous. The germline V gene encodes CDR1 SNHLY and CDR2 FYNNEI. The CDR3 consists of 13 residues. Trimming shortened V by 2 bases and J by 11 bases, and 13 bases separated the two germline ends. The CDR3 reads CASSERASRKQFF. The CDR3 DNA reads as TGTGCCAGCAGTGAACGGGCCTCCCGGAAGCAGTTCTTC.

The chain couples TRBV7-2 to TRBJ2-7; either TRBD1 or TRBD2 may supply D (6 bases each). V dropped 5 bases and J dropped 5 bases, with 16 bases sitting between them. CDR3 size: 14 residues. Germline-derived CDR1 and CDR2 are SGHTA and FQGNSA. The CDR3 here is CASSANPGANEQYF. Written as DNA, the CDR3 is TGTGCCAGCAGCGCTAATCCGGGGGCGAACGAGCAGTACTTC.

The V call is TRBV7-3, the J call TRBJ2-3; no reliable D call. The CDR3 runs to 15 residues. V shed 2 bases and J shed 1 base, with 10 bases lying between them. In germline, CDR1 is SGHTA, CDR2 FQGTGA. This chain's CDR3 is CASSLLYGGTDTQYF. DNA of the CDR3: TGTGCCAGCAGCTTACTTTATGGGGGCACAGATACGCAGTATTTT.

The rearrangement joins TRBV6-5 to TRBJ2-7; 7 nucleotides line up with TRBD1. The CDR3 extends over 14 amino acids. J lost 4 bases, V lost 2 bases, and 5 bases had no gene match. Germline CDR1 and CDR2: MNHEY and SVGAGI. Here the CDR3 reads CASSYRGLGYEQYF. The CDR3, as DNA: TGTGCCAGCAGTTACAGGGGGCTCGGATACGAGCAGTACTTC.

The chain recombines TRBV5-1 with TRBJ2-1, with D uncertain. With 1 base removed from V and 5 bases from J, the gap between germline ends came to 10 bases. Germline V gives CDR1 SGHRS, CDR2 YFSETQ. This CDR3 has 14 amino acids. The CDR3 here is CASSLRTGNNEQFF. The CDR3 DNA reads TGCGCCAGCAGCTTGAGGACGGGCAACAATGAGCAGTTCTTC.

This chain joins TRBV7-2 and TRBJ2-7; possible D gene TRBD1, 7 bases. The CDR3 covers 18 residues. V shed 2 bases and J shed 0 bases, with 20 bases lying between them. Germline V gene sequence: CDR1 SGHTA, CDR2 FQGNSA. CDR3 protein: CASSLRFGGRGVSYEQYF. CDR3 DNA sequence: TGTGCCAGCAGCTTAAGATTCGGCGGCAGGGGGGTCTCCTACGAGCAGTACTTC.